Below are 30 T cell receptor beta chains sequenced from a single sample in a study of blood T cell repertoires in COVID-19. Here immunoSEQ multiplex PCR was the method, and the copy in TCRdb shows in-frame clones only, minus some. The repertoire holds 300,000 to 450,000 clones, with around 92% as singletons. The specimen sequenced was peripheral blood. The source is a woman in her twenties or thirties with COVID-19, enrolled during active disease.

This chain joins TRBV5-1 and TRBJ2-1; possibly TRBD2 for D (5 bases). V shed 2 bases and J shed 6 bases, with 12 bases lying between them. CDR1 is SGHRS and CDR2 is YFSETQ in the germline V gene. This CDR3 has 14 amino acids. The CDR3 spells CASSLTVAPNEQFF. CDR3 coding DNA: TGCGCCAGCAGCTTAACAGTAGCGCCCAATGAGCAGTTCTTC.

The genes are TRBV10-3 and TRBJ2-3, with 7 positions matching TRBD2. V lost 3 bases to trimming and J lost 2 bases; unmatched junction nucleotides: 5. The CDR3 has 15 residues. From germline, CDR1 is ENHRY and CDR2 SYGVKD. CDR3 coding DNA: TGTGCCATCAGTGATTGGGCGGGAGCCACAGATACGCAGTATTTT. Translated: CAISDWAGATDTQYF.

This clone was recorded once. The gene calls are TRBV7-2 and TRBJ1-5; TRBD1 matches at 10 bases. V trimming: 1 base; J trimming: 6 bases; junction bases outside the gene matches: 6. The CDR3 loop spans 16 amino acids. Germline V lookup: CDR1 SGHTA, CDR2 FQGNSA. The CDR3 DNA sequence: TGTGCCAGCAGCTTAGTGGGGACAGGGGCGGGTCAGCCCCAGCATTTT. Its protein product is CASSLVGTGAGQPQHF.

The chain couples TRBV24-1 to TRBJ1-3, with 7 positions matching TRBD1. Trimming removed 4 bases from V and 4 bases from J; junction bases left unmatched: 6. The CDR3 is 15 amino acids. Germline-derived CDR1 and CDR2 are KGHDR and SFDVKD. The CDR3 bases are TGTGCCACCAGTGAACCGACAGGGATCGGAAACACCATATATTTT. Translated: CATSEPTGIGNTIYF.

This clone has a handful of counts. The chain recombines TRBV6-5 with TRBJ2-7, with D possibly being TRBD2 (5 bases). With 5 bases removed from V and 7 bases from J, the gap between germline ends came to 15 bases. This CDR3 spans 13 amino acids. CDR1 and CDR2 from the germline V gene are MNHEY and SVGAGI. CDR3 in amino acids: CASSPDGMAEQYF. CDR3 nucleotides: TGTGCCAGCAGTCCGGACGGGATGGCAGAGCAGTACTTC.

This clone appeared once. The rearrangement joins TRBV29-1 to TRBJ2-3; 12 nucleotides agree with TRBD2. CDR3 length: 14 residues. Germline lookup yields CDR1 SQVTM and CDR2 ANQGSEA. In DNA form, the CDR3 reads TGCAGGGTGACTAGCGGGAGTGATCCGGATACGCAGTATTTT. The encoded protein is CRVTSGSDPDTQYF.

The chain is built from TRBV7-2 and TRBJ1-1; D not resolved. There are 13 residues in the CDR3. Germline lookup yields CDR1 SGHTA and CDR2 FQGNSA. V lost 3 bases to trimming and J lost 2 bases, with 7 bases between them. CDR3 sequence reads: CASSFTLNTEAFF. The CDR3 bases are TGTGCCAGCAGCTTCACTCTCAACACTGAAGCTTTCTTT.

The chain's CDR3 is CASSRTSGDPSTGELFF. CDR3 in DNA: TGTGCCAGCTCCCGCACTTCAGGCGATCCCTCCACCGGGGAGCTGTTTTTT. This sequence joins TRBV18 and TRBJ2-2; D remains unclear. Per germline, CDR1 KGHSH and CDR2 LQKENI. The V gene lost 6 bases and the J gene lost 4 bases, with 21 bases spanning the gap. CDR3 size: 17 residues. The whole variable domain, filled in from reference TRBV18 and TRBJ2-2, reads NAGVMQNPRHLVRRRGQEARLRCSPMKGHSHVYWYRQLPEEGLKFMVYLQKENIIDESGMPKERFSAEFPKEGPSILRIQQVVRGDSAAYFCASSRTSGDPSTGELFFGEGSRLTVL.

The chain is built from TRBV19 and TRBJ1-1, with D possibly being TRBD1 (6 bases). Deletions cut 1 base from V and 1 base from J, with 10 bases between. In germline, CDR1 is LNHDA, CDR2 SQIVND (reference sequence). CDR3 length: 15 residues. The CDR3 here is CASSIGTARNTEAFF. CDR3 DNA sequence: TGTGCCAGTAGTATAGGGACAGCGAGGAACACTGAAGCTTTCTTT. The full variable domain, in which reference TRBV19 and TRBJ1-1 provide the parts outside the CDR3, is DGGITQSPKYLFRKEGQNVTLSCEQNLNHDAMYWYRQDPGQGLRLIYYSQIVNDFQKGDIAEGYSVSREKKESFPLTVTSAQKNPTAFYLCASSIGTARNTEAFFGQGTRLTVV.

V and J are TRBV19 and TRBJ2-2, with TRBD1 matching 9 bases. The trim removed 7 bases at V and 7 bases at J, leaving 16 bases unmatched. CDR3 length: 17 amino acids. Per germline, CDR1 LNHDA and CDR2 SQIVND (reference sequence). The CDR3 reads CASNLRVDRGSGGELFF. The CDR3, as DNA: TGTGCCAGTAACCTCCGCGTGGACAGGGGCTCTGGCGGGGAGCTGTTTTTT.

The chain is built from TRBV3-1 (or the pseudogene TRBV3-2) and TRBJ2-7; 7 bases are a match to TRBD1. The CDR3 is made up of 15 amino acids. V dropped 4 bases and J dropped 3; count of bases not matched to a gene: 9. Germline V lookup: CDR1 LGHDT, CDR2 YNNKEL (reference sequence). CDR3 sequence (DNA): TGTGCCAGCAGCCTCCGACAGGGTAAGAACTACGAGCAGTACTTC. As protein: CASSLRQGKNYEQYF.

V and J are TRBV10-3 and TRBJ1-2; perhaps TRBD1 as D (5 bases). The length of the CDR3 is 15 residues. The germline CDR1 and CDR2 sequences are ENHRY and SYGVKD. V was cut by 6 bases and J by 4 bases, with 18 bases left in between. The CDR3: CAISPDTAAPYGYTF. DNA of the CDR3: TGTGCCATCAGCCCGGACACCGCCGCCCCCTATGGCTACACCTTC.

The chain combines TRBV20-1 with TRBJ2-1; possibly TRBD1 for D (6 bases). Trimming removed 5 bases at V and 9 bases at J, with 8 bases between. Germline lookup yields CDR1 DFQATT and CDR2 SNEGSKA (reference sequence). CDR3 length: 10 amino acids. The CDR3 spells CSAPGVEQFF. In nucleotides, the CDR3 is TGCAGTGCTCCAGGGGTTGAGCAGTTCTTC.

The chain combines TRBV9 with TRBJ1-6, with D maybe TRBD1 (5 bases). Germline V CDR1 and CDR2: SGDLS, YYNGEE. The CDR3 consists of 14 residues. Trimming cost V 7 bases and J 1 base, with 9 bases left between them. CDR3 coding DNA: TGTGCCAGCGGTGGGGGGTCCTATAATTCACCCCTCCACTTT. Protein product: CASGGGSYNSPLHF.

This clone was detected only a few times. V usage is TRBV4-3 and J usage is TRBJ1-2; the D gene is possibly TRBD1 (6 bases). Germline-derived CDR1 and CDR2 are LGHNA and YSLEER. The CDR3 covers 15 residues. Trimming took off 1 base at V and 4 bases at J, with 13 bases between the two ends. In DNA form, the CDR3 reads TGCGCCAGCAGCCAAGGCGCAGGGGAGAGCTATGGCTACACCTTC. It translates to CASSQGAGESYGYTF.

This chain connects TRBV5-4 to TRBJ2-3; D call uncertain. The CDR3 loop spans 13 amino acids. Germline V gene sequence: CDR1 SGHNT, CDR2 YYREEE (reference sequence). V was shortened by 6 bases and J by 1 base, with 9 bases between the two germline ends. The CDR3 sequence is CASTQERTDTQYF. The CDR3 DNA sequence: TGTGCCAGCACCCAGGAACGCACAGATACGCAGTATTTT.

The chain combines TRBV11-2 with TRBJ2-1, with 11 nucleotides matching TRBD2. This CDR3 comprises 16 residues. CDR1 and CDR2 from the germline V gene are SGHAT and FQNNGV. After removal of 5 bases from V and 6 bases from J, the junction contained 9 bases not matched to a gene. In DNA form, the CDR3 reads TGTGCCAGCAGCCGGACTAGCGGGTTCGGGATCAATGAGCAGTTCTTC. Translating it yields CASSRTSGFGINEQFF.

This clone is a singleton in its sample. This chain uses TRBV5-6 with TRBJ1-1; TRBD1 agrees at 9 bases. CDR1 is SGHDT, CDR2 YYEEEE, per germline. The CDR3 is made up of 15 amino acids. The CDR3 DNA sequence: TGTGCTTGCCCGTGGGACAGGGCGGGGAACACTGAAGCTTTCTTT. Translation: CACPWDRAGNTEAFF.

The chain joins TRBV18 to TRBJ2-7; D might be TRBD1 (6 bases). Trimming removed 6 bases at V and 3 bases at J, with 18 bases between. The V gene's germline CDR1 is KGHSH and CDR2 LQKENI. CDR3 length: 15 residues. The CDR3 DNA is TGTGCCAGCTCCCGGCTTGGACAGCCGGGCTACGAGCAGTACGTC. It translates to CASSRLGQPGYEQYV.

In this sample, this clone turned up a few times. The CDR3 nucleotides read TGCAGCAGATCCCGACTAGGACAGGGGGCGGGTGGCTACACCTTC. Translating it yields CSRSRLGQGAGGYTF. The chain recombines TRBV29-1 with TRBJ1-2, with 11 bases matching TRBD1. With V trimmed by 8 bases and J by 7 bases, 15 bases remained unmatched. CDR3 length: 15 amino acids. Germline CDR1 SQVTM, CDR2 ANQGSEA.

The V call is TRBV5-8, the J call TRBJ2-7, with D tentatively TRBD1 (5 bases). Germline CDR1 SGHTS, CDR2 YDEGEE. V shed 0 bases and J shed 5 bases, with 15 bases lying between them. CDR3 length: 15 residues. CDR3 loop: CASSLGQGSQDEQYF. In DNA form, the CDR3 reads TGTGCCAGCAGCTTGGGCCAGGGATCCCAGGACGAGCAGTACTTC.

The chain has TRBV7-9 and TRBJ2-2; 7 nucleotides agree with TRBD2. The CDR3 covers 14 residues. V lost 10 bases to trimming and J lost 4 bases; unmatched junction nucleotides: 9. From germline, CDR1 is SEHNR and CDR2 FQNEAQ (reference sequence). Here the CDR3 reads CATGPTSATGELFF. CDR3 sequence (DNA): TGTGCCACGGGCCCCACTAGCGCCACCGGGGAGCTGTTTTTT.

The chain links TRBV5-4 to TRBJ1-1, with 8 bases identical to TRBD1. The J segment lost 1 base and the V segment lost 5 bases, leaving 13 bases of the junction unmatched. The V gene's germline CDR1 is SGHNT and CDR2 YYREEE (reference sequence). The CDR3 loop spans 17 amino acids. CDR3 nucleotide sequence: TGTGCCAGCAGTACTGGGGGGACAGGTCCATCGAACACTGAAGCTTTCTTT. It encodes CASSTGGTGPSNTEAFF.

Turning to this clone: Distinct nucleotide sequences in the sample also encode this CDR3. CDR3 protein: CASSPTGETQYF. The CDR3 nucleotides read TGTGCCAGCTCTCCGACAGGAGAGACCCAGTACTTC. J is TRBJ2-5 and V is TRBV18; TRBD1 is a possible D gene (6 bases). Trimming took off 6 bases at V and 4 bases at J, with 9 bases between the two ends. CDR3 length: 12 amino acids. Germline loops: CDR1 KGHSH, CDR2 LQKENI.

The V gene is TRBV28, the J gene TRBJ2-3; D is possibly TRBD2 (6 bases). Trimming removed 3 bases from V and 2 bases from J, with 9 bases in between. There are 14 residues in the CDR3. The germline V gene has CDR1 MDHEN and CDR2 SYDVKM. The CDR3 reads CASSFGGVTDTQYF. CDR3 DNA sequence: TGTGCCAGCAGTTTCGGCGGGGTCACAGATACGCAGTATTTT.

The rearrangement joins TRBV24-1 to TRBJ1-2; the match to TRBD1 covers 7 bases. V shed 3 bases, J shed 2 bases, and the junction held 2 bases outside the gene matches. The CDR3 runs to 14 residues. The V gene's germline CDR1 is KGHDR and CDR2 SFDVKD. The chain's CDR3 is CATSDRQGNYGYTF. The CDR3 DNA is TGTGCCACCAGTGATAGACAGGGAAACTATGGCTACACCTTC.

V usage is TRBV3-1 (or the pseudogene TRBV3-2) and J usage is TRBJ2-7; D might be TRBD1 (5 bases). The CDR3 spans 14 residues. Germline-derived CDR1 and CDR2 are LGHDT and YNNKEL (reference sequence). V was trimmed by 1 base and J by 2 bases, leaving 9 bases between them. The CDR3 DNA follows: TGTGCCAGCAGCCAAGGGGGCGGCACCTACGAGCAGTACTTC. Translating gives CASSQGGGTYEQYF.

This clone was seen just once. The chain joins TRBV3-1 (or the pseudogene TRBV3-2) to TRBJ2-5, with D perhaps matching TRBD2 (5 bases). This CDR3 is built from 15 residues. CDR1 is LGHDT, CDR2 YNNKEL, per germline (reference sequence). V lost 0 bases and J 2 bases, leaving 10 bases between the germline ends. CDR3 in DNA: TGTGCCAGCAGCCAAGATTGGCGGGCACAAGAGACCCAGTACTTC. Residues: CASSQDWRAQETQYF.

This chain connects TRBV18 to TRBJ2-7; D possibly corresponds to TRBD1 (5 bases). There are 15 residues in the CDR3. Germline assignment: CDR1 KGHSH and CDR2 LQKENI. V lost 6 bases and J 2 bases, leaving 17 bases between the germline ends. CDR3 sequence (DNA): TGTGCCAGCTCCCCCTCGGTGGGGCCGACCTACGAGCAGTACGTC. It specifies CASSPSVGPTYEQYV.

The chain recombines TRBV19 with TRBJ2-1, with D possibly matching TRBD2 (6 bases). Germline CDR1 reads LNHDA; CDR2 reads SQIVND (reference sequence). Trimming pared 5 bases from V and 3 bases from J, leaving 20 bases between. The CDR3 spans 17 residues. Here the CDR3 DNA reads TGTGCCAGTAGTTACCGGGAGAAAGCCAGGGACTACAATGAGCAGTTCTTC. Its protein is CASSYREKARDYNEQFF.